The rows below give T cell receptor beta chains drawn from one sample of a study of T-cell memory formation after mild COVID-19. From the 5' RACE reads, TCRdb called clonotypes with MiXCR, one entry per CDR3 protein. The sample lists 200,000 to 250,000 distinct CDR3 sequences, 15% to 20% occurring once. What was sequenced was PBMCs or a T cell subset sorted from them (not recorded which). Receptors originate from a man between 18 and 29 years old who had mild COVID-19 (a few samples of this study predate the infection). Cell type and time point are not known. Each CDR3 is given with its conserved first and last residue. D genes are given only for firm matches. Rows give clone size only sometimes, using once, few, many, or a class for an expanded clone.

NA,NA,TRBJ2-1,TRBV4-1,CASSQDRQLYNEQFF,TGCGCCAGCAGCCAAGATCGACAGCTTTACAATGAGCAGTTCTTC
NA,NA,TRBJ1-1,TRBV5-1,CASSQKPSQNTEAFF,TGCGCCAGCAGCCAAAAACCGTCACAGAACACTGAAGCTTTCTTT
NA,NA,TRBJ1-1,TRBV20-1,CSARDRIRGDRTEAFF,TGCAGTGCTAGAGATCGCATTCGGGGAGATAGGACTGAAGCTTTCTTT
NA,TRBD1,TRBJ2-6,TRBV6-1,CASGTGFSGANVLTF,TGTGCCAGCGGGACAGGGTTTTCTGGGGCCAACGTCCTGACTTTC
NA,TRBD1,TRBJ1-5,TRBV27,CASSPMGQGPENSNQPQHF,TGTGCCAGCAGTCCAATGGGACAGGGGCCCGAGAATAGCAATCAGCCCCAGCATTTT
few,NA,TRBJ2-2,TRBV9,CASNGENTGELFF,TGTGCCAGCAATGGGGAAAACACCGGGGAGCTGTTTTTT
NA,NA,TRBJ1-5,TRBV12-3/TRBV12-4,CASSFLAGEQPQHF,TGTGCCAGCAGTTTCTTGGCAGGGGAACAGCCCCAGCATTTT
many,NA,TRBJ2-4,TRBV5-1,CASAAGGENIQYF,TGCGCCAGCGCCGCAGGGGGGGAGAACATTCAGTACTTC
many,NA,TRBJ2-3,TRBV12-3/TRBV12-4,CASSRNRDTQYF,TGTGCCAGCAGCCGTAATAGGGATACGCAGTATTTT
NA,NA,TRBJ2-1,TRBV7-2,CASSLAWDLTYNEQFF,TGTGCCAGCAGCTTAGCCTGGGACTTAACATACAATGAGCAGTTCTTC
NA,NA,TRBJ2-1,TRBV19,CASSIVRYNEQFF,TGTGCCAGTAGTATAGTTCGCTACAATGAGCAGTTCTTC
many,TRBD2,TRBJ2-3,TRBV7-9,CASSLTSGAPDTQYF,TGTGCCAGCAGCTTAACTAGCGGGGCGCCAGATACGCAGTATTTT
few,TRBD1,TRBJ2-7,TRBV4-3,CASSPARGLYEQYF,TGCGCCAGCAGCCCCGCCAGGGGGCTATACGAGCAGTACTTC
NA,NA,TRBJ1-2,TRBV5-1,CASSPGTPYGYTF,TGCGCCAGCAGCCCGGGGACACCTTATGGCTACACCTTC
few,NA,TRBJ1-1,TRBV6-5,CASSYSGGSDTEAFF,TGTGCCAGCAGTTACTCTGGGGGCTCGGACACTGAAGCTTTCTTT
few,NA,TRBJ2-5,TRBV6-1,CASSAGRNQETQYF,TGTGCCAGCAGTGCTGGACGGAACCAAGAGACCCAGTACTTC
NA,NA,TRBJ1-6,TRBV9,CASNPSPGINSPLHF,TGTGCCAGCAACCCCAGCCCAGGGATTAATTCACCCCTCCACTTT
few,NA,TRBJ2-3,TRBV30,CAWSPGGAGAQYF,TGTGCCTGGAGTCCAGGGGGCGCGGGAGCGCAGTATTTT
many,NA,TRBJ2-3,TRBV28,CASSSKDTQYF,TGTGCCAGCAGTTCCAAAGATACGCAGTATTTT
many,NA,TRBJ2-7,TRBV9,CASSVRPRDKTYEQYF,TGTGCCAGCAGCGTAAGACCACGGGACAAGACCTACGAGCAGTACTTC
few,TRBD1,TRBJ2-7,TRBV5-1,CASGTGGYEQYF,TGCGCCAGCGGGACAGGGGGCTACGAGCAGTACTTC
NA,TRBD2,TRBJ2-3,TRBV13,CASSLLAGGTDTQYF,TGTGCCAGCAGCCTACTAGCGGGGGGCACAGATACGCAGTATTTT
few,NA,TRBJ2-1,TRBV5-1,CASSGQTYNEQFF,TGCGCCAGCAGCGGACAGACCTACAATGAGCAGTTCTTC
NA,TRBD1,TRBJ1-5,TRBV23-1,CASSQWDSHKGQPQHF,TGCGCCAGCAGTCAATGGGACAGCCACAAGGGCCAGCCCCAGCATTTT
few,NA,TRBJ2-5,TRBV12-3/TRBV12-4,CASSFFGQGETQYF,TGTGCCAGCAGTTTTTTTGGGCAAGGAGAGACCCAGTACTTC
NA,TRBD1,TRBJ2-5,TRBV20-1,CSAYTGGGSGETQYF,TGCAGTGCTTATACAGGGGGCGGGAGTGGGGAGACCCAGTACTTC
NA,NA,TRBJ1-5,TRBV6-5,CASSFTHGGNQPQHF,TGTGCCAGCAGTTTCACCCACGGGGGAAATCAGCCCCAGCATTTT
few,TRBD1,TRBJ1-3,TRBV7-9,CASSSTGANPGNTIYF,TGTGCCAGCAGCTCCACAGGGGCGAACCCTGGAAACACCATATATTTT
NA,NA,TRBJ1-6,TRBV7-6,CASRAGPDPLGSPLHF,TGTGCCAGCCGCGCGGGGCCCGACCCTCTTGGGTCACCCCTCCACTTT
NA,NA,TRBJ2-5,TRBV5-1,CASSPGTAEETQYF,TGCGCCAGCAGCCCCGGGACGGCCGAAGAGACCCAGTACTTC
few,NA,TRBJ1-2,TRBV29-1,CSVGTGGAGYTF,TGCAGCGTCGGGACTGGGGGGGCTGGCTACACCTTC
few,TRBD2,TRBJ2-1,TRBV12-3/TRBV12-4,CASSSGTSGGPSYNEQFF,TGTGCCAGCAGCTCCGGGACTAGCGGGGGGCCTTCCTACAATGAGCAGTTCTTC
NA,TRBD1,TRBJ1-2,TRBV10-3,CAISDHGEGAIYYGYTF,TGTGCCATCAGTGATCACGGGGAGGGGGCGATCTACTATGGCTACACCTTC
few,TRBD2,TRBJ2-3,TRBV7-2,CASSLAGTSGADTQYF,TGTGCCAGCAGCTTAGCAGGGACTAGCGGGGCAGATACGCAGTATTTT
few,NA,TRBJ1-2,TRBV6-5,CASKRFNYGYTF,TGTGCCAGCAAGCGGTTCAACTATGGCTACACCTTC
NA,NA,TRBJ1-5,TRBV5-6,CASSVNQPQHF,TGTGCCAGCAGCGTGAATCAGCCCCAGCATTTT
many,NA,TRBJ1-5,TRBV5-1,CASSLEGLSNQPQHF,TGCGCCAGCAGCTTGGAGGGGTTAAGCAATCAGCCCCAGCATTTT
few,TRBD2,TRBJ2-3,TRBV7-2,CASSLRPAGSTDTQYF,TGTGCCAGCAGCTTACGGCCAGCGGGGAGCACAGATACGCAGTATTTT
few,NA,TRBJ2-6,TRBV5-1,CASSLVRARVSGANVLTF,TGCGCCAGCAGCTTGGTAAGAGCCCGAGTCTCTGGGGCCAACGTCCTGACTTTC
NA,TRBD1,TRBJ1-5,TRBV6-5,CASSWNAGGTNQPQHF,TGTGCCAGCAGTTGGAACGCAGGGGGCACCAATCAGCCCCAGCATTTT
few,TRBD1,TRBJ2-5,TRBV10-3,CAISVLRGRETQYF,TGTGCCATCAGTGTGCTTAGGGGGCGAGAGACCCAGTACTTC
NA,NA,TRBJ2-2,TRBV5-4,CASSLVGAGELFF,TGTGCCAGCAGCTTGGTTGGGGCCGGGGAGCTGTTTTTT
few,TRBD1,TRBJ1-6,TRBV18,CASSANGGGTSPLHF,TGTGCCAGCTCCGCTAACGGAGGGGGCACATCACCCCTCCACTTT
few,TRBD1,TRBJ2-3,TRBV5-1,CASSYTGTVTDTQYF,TGCGCCAGCAGCTATACCGGGACAGTCACAGATACGCAGTATTTT